The present TCR beta chain was sequenced within a study of regulatory T cells in long-lasting Graves disease (dated by TCRdb to about 2021). Some background on the complete study: Persistent Graves' disease meant more than 5 years of antithyroid drug treatment with TSH receptor autoantibodies that stayed positive. Patients with persistent Graves' disease were compared with patients with newly diagnosed Graves' disease using TCR sequencing and RNA sequencing of peripheral blood. The study was conducted in China and was registered as a clinical trial. TCR sequencing covered about 13 persistent and roughly 20 newly diagnosed Graves' disease patients, 33 samples in total. In the clinical cohort, patients with persistent Graves' disease had used antithyroid drugs for an average of about 10.3 years. What the research found in general, with its limitations: Patients with persistent disease shared more public clonotypes (fewer than 3,000) than newly diagnosed patients did (around 1,000). The small sample size was acknowledged by the authors as a limitation that may reduce accuracy. Peripheral blood alone was examined, since thyroid tissue, which constituted the primary lesion, could not be accessed. Persistent Graves' disease patients showed lower TCR Shannon entropy and fewer highly expanded clones than newly diagnosed patients, suggesting clonal expansion. Sequencing and analysis were limited to the TCR beta chain. Persistent disease showed preferential use of TRBV28, TRBJ1-2 and TRBJ2-5, whereas newly diagnosed disease favored TRBV20-1 and TRBJ2-1.

This clonotype showed up just a few times. Its cognate antigen has yet to be identified. This clone may be a read error of a much larger clone one base away. The time point label here, explained by the study, means: persistent/refractory GD, antithyroid drugs over 5 years with positive TRAb. For both TCR sequencing and RNA sequencing, RNA was extracted from PBMCs in TRIzol. The diagnosis of Graves' disease followed American Thyroid Association guidelines. Patients were recruited from an endocrinology department in Xi'an, China. Each patient gave approximately 10 milliliters of peripheral blood, collected in an EDTA anticoagulant tube. Ficoll Paque Plus density gradient separation was used to isolate PBMCs, and no additional T cell sorting was done. RNA quality was checked with an Agilent 2100 Bioanalyzer and agarose gel, and concentration with a NanoDrop 2000. The library was generated by multiplex PCR. Sequencing used an Illumina HiSeq 4000. TCR beta libraries were built with iRepertoire HTBI primers and Arm-PCR amplification of CDR3 regions. Gel purification was performed on PCR products prior to sequencing. Turning to the authors' computational methods: Gene usage analysis of CDR3 amino acid clonotypes used the approximately 62 TRBV and fewer than 15 TRBJ segments found across samples. COPE and FqMerger were used to merge the filtered high-quality paired reads into contigs. BLAST was used to align contigs to IMGT TRBV, TRBD and TRBJ reference genes, and CDR3 was defined according to IMGT. Clonotypes above 0.1% frequency were classified as highly expanded clones. Shannon entropy served as the measure of repertoire diversity, while the Gini coefficient captured V-J evenness. Clonotypes shared by more than one individual were considered public. Using fastp at Q25 and MiXCR, TCRdb reprocessed the public reads and kept productive beta chains. Every distinct CDR3 protein forms one entry, paired with its most common genes and DNA. The V and J calls reflect TCRdb's pipeline rather than the authors' work. Present in this sample are around 460,000 distinct CDR3 sequences, 20% to 25% of which were seen just once. In total, the top ten clones hold over 10% of the sample.

CDR1 is given as MNHNS and CDR2 as SASEGT, both from the germline V gene. V ends up 6 bases short and J 3 bases short, with an unmatched junction base count of 2. CDR3 length: 13 amino acids, cysteine to phenylalanine. Only CDR3 DNA is held: 39 bases, read in frame from base 1. The sequencing used peripheral blood mononuclear cells (PBMCs), collected when the disease was refractory, from a patient treated with antithyroid drugs. The receptor was derived from a female donor with Graves disease. The rearranged segments are TRBV6-1 and TRBJ2-7, and 10 bases in between align with TRBD2. The CDR3 protein is CASRGLANYEQYF. The nucleotide sequence reads as follows: TGTGCCAGCAGGGGACTAGCGAACTACGAGCAGTACTTC.